Listed here is a single T cell receptor (beta chain). This clone was recorded once. Its cognate antigen has yet to be identified. Base quality data are lacking; no much larger clone is found one base away. The library relied on the immunoSEQ multiplex PCR assay. T cell repertoires were profiled by deep sequencing of rearranged TCR beta loci, alongside multiparametric flow cytometry. TCRdb limited this immuneACCESS table to in-frame rearrangements with V and J called. A share of clones is missing; checked studies link under half to unresolved V genes, and the rest is unexplained. This sample comprises some 25,000 clones, around four fifths of them detected only once. The biggest ten clones account for over 20% of the sample. This entry comes from a study of lymphopenia after photon versus proton radiotherapy (dated by TCRdb to about 2019). For context, the study as a whole: Photon and proton radiation therapy were compared by the study for their immunological effects in patients with gastrointestinal tumors who developed high-grade lymphopenia. The roughly 18 patients in the cohort had gastrointestinal tumors, were treated with either photon or proton therapy, and subsequently developed lymphopenia. The study was designed to characterize how the impact on the immune system differs between the two radiation modalities.

The CDR3, from cysteine to phenylalanine, totals 16 residues. This entry keeps only the CDR3 DNA: 48 bases, framed from base 1. The germline V gene (reference sequence) supplies CDR1 GTSNPN and CDR2 SVGIG. The germline ends are 12 bases apart after V is trimmed by 0 bases and J by 0 bases. Overall results and qualifications from the work: Across the cohort, among patients who died, a greater drop in TCR diversity after the nadir was inversely correlated with overall survival time. After the lymphocyte count nadir, oligoclonal expansion, especially of CD8+ Temra cells, was observed in photon-treated repertoires, and the drop in diversity was driven by this expansion. The authors looked at the survival association only in patients who died, and they framed better survival with proton therapy as a possibility rather than a demonstrated result. During treatment, patients who received proton therapy stayed relatively stable, whereas patients who received photon therapy lost naive T cells and TCR diversity and gained effector/memory populations.

This clonotype originated in a woman in her 70s with pancreatic cancer. The V and J segments used are TRBV30 and TRBJ2-1; no D gene can be assigned with confidence. The sample in question was peripheral blood, obtained from a patient treated with proton-based radiotherapy. Here is the DNA: TGTGCCTGGAGTGTACGACTCTCGATCTCCTACAATGAGCAGTTCTTC. It specifies CAWSVRLSISYNEQFF.